One sample yielded the 22 T cell receptor beta chains listed below, sequenced in a study of OX40 agonist ivuxolimab in advanced cancers. The table came from immunoSEQ multiplex PCR; TCRdb's copy has only in-frame clones and leaves some out. Of 70,000 to 95,000 clones in the sample, over 75% were seen once. The sequencing here drew on CD4+ or CD8+ T cells sorted from blood, taken in a trial of the OX40 agonist ivuxolimab. Receptor source: an adult with an advanced solid tumor such as melanoma, head and neck, liver or kidney cancer.

V usage is TRBV19 and J usage is TRBJ2-2; 10 positions match TRBD1. The length of the CDR3 is 15 residues. The germline V gene encodes CDR1 LNHDA and CDR2 SQIVND (reference sequence). Losses at the gene ends were 6 bases for V and 8 bases for J; bases not matched to a gene: 9. This CDR3 is CASRTGTGDGGELFF. The CDR3 nucleotides are TGTGCCAGTAGAACCGGGACAGGGGATGGTGGGGAGCTGTTTTTT.

As for this clone: Germline is not matched at one junction end, which may reflect a read error. As DNA, the CDR3 is TGTGCCAGCACCTTAGACCCCGCGGACAATGAGCAGTTCTTC. Amino acids: CASTLDPADNEQFF. The chain carries TRBV11-2 and TRBJ2-1; unclear D gene. The CDR3 covers 14 residues. Germline V gene data show CDR1 as SGHAT and CDR2 as FQNNGV.

The V and J genes are TRBV27 and TRBJ2-3, with a possible D match to TRBD2 (7 bases). The length of the CDR3 is 14 residues. Germline CDR1 and CDR2: MNHEY and SMNVEV (reference sequence). Deletions cut 6 bases from V and 2 bases from J, with 12 bases between. CDR3 DNA sequence: TGTGCCAGCAGGTCAGGGGACTACACAGATACGCAGTATTTT. Translating it yields CASRSGDYTDTQYF.

This chain uses TRBV5-5 with TRBJ1-5; D gene ambiguous. The CDR3 is 15 residues long. Germline CDR1 SGHKS, CDR2 YYEKEE (reference sequence). V lost 4 bases, J lost 0 bases, and 11 bases lay in between. The CDR3 is CASSASVHSNQPQHF. CDR3 in DNA: TGTGCCAGCAGCGCTTCAGTACATAGCAATCAGCCCCAGCATTTT. Looking up the rest from reference TRBV5-5 and TRBJ1-5 gives the full variable domain: DAGVTQSPTHLIKTRGQQVTLRCSPISGHKSVSWYQQVLGQGPQFIFQYYEKEERGRGNFPDRFSARQFPNYSSELNVNALLLGDSALYLCASSASVHSNQPQHFGDGTRLSIL.

This rearrangement joins TRBV6-5 to TRBJ1-5; a possible D gene is TRBD1 (5 bases). Trimming shortened V by 7 bases and J by 7 bases, and 20 bases separated the two germline ends. CDR3 length: 15 amino acids. CDR1 is MNHEY, CDR2 SVGAGI, per germline. CDR3 sequence (DNA): TGTGCCAGCACCTACGGGGCAGGGATAGAACAGCCCCAGCATTTT. Translation: CASTYGAGIEQPQHF.

In DNA, the CDR3 is TGCAGTGGGAAATTCGCAGATACGCAGTATTTT. Protein: CSGKFADTQYF. The chain uses TRBV20-1 and TRBJ2-3; D gene uncertain. V lost 7 bases to trimming and J lost 4 bases, with 9 bases between them. This CDR3 contains 11 residues. Germline-derived CDR1 and CDR2 are DFQATT and SNEGSKA (reference sequence).

V usage is TRBV18 and J usage is TRBJ2-5; 14 bases are a match to TRBD2. V lost 3 bases, J lost 4 bases, and 4 bases stayed unmatched. This CDR3 has 16 amino acids. Looked up from germline, CDR1 is KGHSH and CDR2 is LQKENI. CDR3 in DNA: TGTGCCAGCTCACCTCGACTAGCGGGAGGGGGAGAGACCCAGTACTTC. It specifies CASSPRLAGGGETQYF.

The J gene is TRBJ2-1, the V gene TRBV9, with a possible D match to TRBD2 (6 bases). The germline V gene has CDR1 SGDLS and CDR2 YYNGEE. V gave up 0 bases and J gave up 5 bases, with 12 bases separating them. This CDR3 has 15 amino acids. CDR3 DNA sequence: TGTGCCAGCAGCGTAGGTCTAGCGCCGAACAATGAGCAGTTCTTC. It is translated as CASSVGLAPNNEQFF.

The rearrangement joins TRBV5-1 to TRBJ2-2; TRBD2 matches at 7 bases. V dropped 0 bases and J dropped 2; count of bases not matched to a gene: 4. This CDR3 is 16 amino acids long. The germline V gene encodes CDR1 SGHRS and CDR2 YFSETQ. The CDR3 reads CASSLVGLGNTGELFF. In nucleotides, the CDR3 is TGCGCCAGCAGCTTGGTTGGACTAGGCAACACCGGGGAGCTGTTTTTT.

The chain recombines TRBV27 with TRBJ2-2; the D gene is possibly TRBD2 (6 bases). CDR1 is MNHEY, CDR2 SMNVEV, per germline (reference sequence). The CDR3 runs 15 residues. Deletions cut 1 base from V and 7 bases from J, with 13 bases between. CDR3 sequence reads: CASSLWSGGNGELFF. The DNA for the CDR3 is TGTGCCAGCAGTTTATGGTCTGGGGGGAACGGGGAGCTGTTTTTT.

V usage is TRBV6-5 and J usage is TRBJ2-7; D could derive from TRBD1 or TRBD2 (6 bases each). The CDR3 is made up of 14 amino acids. CDR1 is MNHEY and CDR2 is SVGAGI in the germline V gene. V was pared by 8 bases and J by 2 bases, with 16 bases between. The CDR3 protein is CASQLTGATYEQYF. The CDR3 DNA follows: TGTGCCAGCCAGTTGACGGGGGCCACCTACGAGCAGTACTTC.

This clone was detected only once. The rearrangement joins TRBV5-1 to TRBJ2-2; a weak D match, TRBD1 (5 bases). This CDR3 region has 15 residues. The V end lost 0 bases, the J end lost 2 bases, and 8 bases lay between the germline ends. Per the germline V gene, CDR1 is SGHRS and CDR2 is YFSETQ. The CDR3 region has the DNA TGCGCCAGCAGCTTGGACAGGTTAAACACCGGGGAGCTGTTTTTT. Translated, it gives CASSLDRLNTGELFF.

This sequence joins TRBV7-3 and TRBJ2-1; 9 nucleotides agree with TRBD2. CDR3 length: 18 amino acids. J lost 0 bases, V lost 2 bases, and 8 bases had no gene match. Germline V gene data show CDR1 as SGHTA and CDR2 as FQGTGA. In DNA form, the CDR3 reads TGTGCCAGCAGCTTACTGTCGGTTAGCGGGAGCTCCTACAATGAGCAGTTCTTC. The encoded protein is CASSLLSVSGSSYNEQFF.

This chain links TRBV5-1 with TRBJ2-5; 13 bases align to TRBD2. Germline V gene lookup returns CDR1 SGHRS and CDR2 YFSETQ. With 2 bases clipped from V and 7 bases from J, the junction kept 8 bases outside the gene matches. The CDR3 has 16 residues. The CDR3 DNA reads as TGCGCCAGCAGCTTAGAGGGACTAGCGGGAATCGGGACCCAGTACTTC. Translation gives CASSLEGLAGIGTQYF.

J is TRBJ2-6 and V is TRBV29-1; D is ambiguous. The length of the CDR3 is 15 residues. The germline gives CDR1 SQVTM, CDR2 ANQGSEA. V was clipped by 7 bases and J by 0 bases, with 13 bases between them. The CDR3 region is CSAQSVSSGANVLTF. In nucleotides, the CDR3 is TGCAGCGCCCAGAGCGTCAGCTCTGGGGCCAACGTCCTGACTTTC.

The chain is built from TRBV2 and TRBJ2-7; D tentatively fits TRBD1 or TRBD2 (6 bases each). CDR1 SNHLY and CDR2 FYNNEI come from the germline V gene. V lost 7 bases and J 0 bases, leaving 7 bases between the germline ends. CDR3 length equals 12 residues. CDR3 region: CASKGGSYEQYF. The CDR3 DNA follows: TGTGCCAGCAAGGGGGGCTCCTACGAGCAGTACTTC.

The chain joins TRBV7-9 to TRBJ2-3; D is unclear. The V end was cut by 3 bases, the J end by 2 bases, with 12 bases between. The CDR3 has 15 amino acids. CDR1 SEHNR and CDR2 FQNEAQ come from the germline V gene (reference sequence). The CDR3 nucleotides read TGTGCCAGCAGCTTTTCCGGAGCGAACACAGATACGCAGTATTTT. Residues: CASSFSGANTDTQYF.

The chain recombines TRBV7-8 with TRBJ2-7, with 7 bases identical to TRBD1. The CDR3 is made up of 14 amino acids. With 3 bases clipped from V and 2 bases from J, the junction kept 4 bases outside the gene matches. The V gene's germline CDR1 is SGHVS and CDR2 FQNEAQ. The CDR3 nucleotides are TGTGCCAGCAGCTTGGCGGACAGGACCTACGAGCAGTACTTC. This translates into CASSLADRTYEQYF.

J is TRBJ1-3 and V is TRBV11-2; possibly TRBD1 for D (6 bases). The germline CDR1 and CDR2 sequences are SGHAT and FQNNGV. The CDR3 runs 15 residues. Trimming removed 1 base at V and 0 bases at J, with 7 bases between. The CDR3 here is CASSLGTASGNTIYF. In DNA, the CDR3 is TGTGCCAGCAGCTTAGGGACAGCCTCTGGAAACACCATATATTTT.

The V and J genes are TRBV30 and TRBJ1-4; no firm D call. CDR3 length: 13 amino acids. Germline assignment: CDR1 GTSNPN and CDR2 SVGIG (reference sequence). Trimming took 0 bases from V and 5 from J, leaving 7 bases between them. CDR3 in amino acids: CAWSVDGNEKLFF. Written as DNA, the CDR3 is TGTGCCTGGAGTGTAGACGGGAATGAAAAACTGTTTTTT. The whole variable domain, remainder taken from reference TRBV30 and TRBJ1-4, is SQTIHQWPATLVQPVGSPLSLECTVEGTSNPNLYWYRQAAGRGLQLLFYSVGIGQISSEVPQNLSASRPQDRQFILSSKKLLLSDSGFYLCAWSVDGNEKLFFGSGTQLSVL.

The V gene is TRBV6-1, the J gene TRBJ1-2; 7 bases match TRBD1. The ends lost 6 bases at V and 6 bases at J; junction bases unmatched: 7. Germline V gives CDR1 MNHNS, CDR2 SASEGT. The CDR3 length is 13 residues. The CDR3: CASSRGQQNGYTF. The CDR3 region has the DNA TGTGCCAGCAGCCGGGGACAGCAAAATGGCTACACCTTC.

The rearrangement uses TRBV7-9 and TRBJ1-3, with D maybe TRBD1 (5 bases). The V gene lost 1 base and the J gene lost 0 bases, with 16 bases spanning the gap. The CDR3 length is 18 residues. Germline CDR1 reads SEHNR; CDR2 reads FQNEAQ (reference sequence). CDR3 DNA sequence: TGTGCCAGCAGCTTAGAGGTCTTGGGGGGTCCCTCTGGAAACACCATATATTTT. Translating it yields CASSLEVLGGPSGNTIYF. The full variable domain, rest sourced from reference TRBV7-9 and TRBJ1-3, is DTGVSQNPRHKITKRGQNVTFRCDPISEHNRLYWYRQTLGQGPEFLTYFQNEAQLEKSRLLSDRFSAERPKGSFSTLEIQRTEQGDSAMYLCASSLEVLGGPSGNTIYFGEGSWLTVV.